Shown below are 6 T cell receptor beta chains from a single sample sequenced in a study of T-cell reconstitution after alpha-beta-depleted transplantation in children (dated by TCRdb to between 2015 and 2016). Receptors were amplified or captured by PCR. For sequencing, an Illumina HiSeq 2500 was employed. TCR library preparation used molecular barcoding, with unique molecular identifiers applied to normalize quantification of the TCRbeta repertoire. Starting from the raw public reads, TCRdb applied fastp trimming at Q25, assembled clones with MiXCR and retained in-frame beta chains. Rows matching on CDR3 protein sequence are summarized as one entry with the most common DNA and genes. Within this sample are 600,000 to 700,000 distinct CDR3 sequences, with approximately 17% of them counted one time only. Of the sample, 0.85% to 1.3% falls within the top ten clones. The specimen was PBMCs from the stem cell graft donor, collected from the stem cell graft. The receptor set was obtained from a human donor who donated a stem cell graft to a child with acute myeloid leukemia.

This chain connects TRBV7-3 to TRBJ1-2; D ambiguous. Germline assignment: CDR1 SGHTA and CDR2 FQGTGA. The CDR3 has 14 amino acids. Trimming left V 5 bases short and J 0 bases short, with 10 bases between. CDR3 protein: CASSQRPSNYGYTF. In DNA form, the CDR3 reads TGTGCCAGCAGCCAGCGTCCTTCTAACTATGGCTACACCTTC.

This clonotype occurred a few times. The rearrangement links TRBV6-5 to TRBJ1-4; tentative D call: TRBD1 (6 bases). The V gene lost 1 base and the J gene lost 4 bases, with 16 bases spanning the gap. The CDR3 spans 17 residues. The germline CDR1 and CDR2 sequences are MNHEY and SVGAGI. The CDR3, as DNA: TGTGCCAGCAGTTACTTCACCGGACAGCCCGTTAATGAAAAACTGTTTTTT. This codes for CASSYFTGQPVNEKLFF.

This clonotype appeared a few times. The V and J genes are TRBV12-3 or TRBV12-4 and TRBJ2-5; 7 bases line up with TRBD2. This CDR3 has 15 amino acids. V was pared by 3 bases and J by 4 bases, with 8 bases of the junction left unmatched. The CDR3: CASSFYGGGRETQYF. The CDR3 DNA reads TGTGCCAGCAGTTTCTATGGCGGGGGTAGAGAGACCCAGTACTTC.

This clonotype showed up just a few times. This rearrangement joins TRBV7-3 to TRBJ2-3; D is perhaps TRBD2 (5 bases). Germline loops: CDR1 SGHTA, CDR2 FQGTGA. The CDR3 sequence is 17 residues long. The V gene lost 0 bases and the J gene lost 0 bases, with 13 bases spanning the gap. As DNA, the CDR3 is TGTGCCAGCAGCTTAACGGCGCGGGCTTCTAGCACAGATACGCAGTATTTT. It yields the protein CASSLTARASSTDTQYF.

This clonotype has ten or more counts. The rearrangement joins TRBV6-5 to TRBJ2-1; weak D call: TRBD2 (5 bases). Germline lookup yields CDR1 MNHEY and CDR2 SVGAGI. V was clipped by 0 bases and J by 7 bases, with 10 bases between them. CDR3 length equals 14 residues. CDR3 in amino acids: CASSYSMAGNEQFF. Here the CDR3 DNA reads TGTGCCAGCAGTTACTCGATGGCGGGTAATGAGCAGTTCTTC.

The sample holds many counts of this clonotype. J is TRBJ1-1 and V is TRBV20-1; no definite D call. V lost 4 bases to trimming and J lost 0 bases, with 3 bases between them. The germline V gene encodes CDR1 DFQATT and CDR2 SNEGSKA (reference sequence). The CDR3 loop spans 11 amino acids. CDR3 in amino acids: CSATVNTEAFF. DNA of the CDR3: TGCAGTGCTACAGTGAACACTGAAGCTTTCTTT.